This T cell receptor beta chain derives from a study of neurological immune-mediated disorders. The CDR3 covers 17 residues. Germline V gene data show CDR1 as MNHEY and CDR2 as SVGEGT. V gave up 2 bases and J gave up 1 base; unmatched junction bases: 9. This clonotype was picked up many times. Its antigen is unidentified. Study-wide findings and caveats: The most TCR clonal expansion was seen in HTLV-1-associated myelopathy, whereas the least was seen in multiple sclerosis, below the level in healthy controls.

The team produced cDNA through 5'RACE using 10-nucleotide random UMIs. From the 5' RACE reads, TCRdb called clonotypes with MiXCR, one entry per CDR3 protein. The sample shows some 38,000 distinct CDR3 sequences, 13% to 15% of them seen only once. Source material: PBMCs. This chain uses TRBV6-2 or TRBV6-3 with TRBJ1-1, with 8 bases aligning to TRBD1. The TCR comes from a woman aged 45 to 65 with HTLV-1-associated myelopathy (HAM/TSP). CDR3 amino acids: CASSYLHLGTGNTEAFF. The CDR3 bases are TGTGCCAGCAGTTACCTCCACCTCGGGACAGGGAACACTGAAGCTTTCTTT.